This TCR beta chain was documented in a study of CD8+CD57+ T cells in acquired aplastic anemia. Profiling that covered TCR beta VDJ and CDR3 relied on genomic DNA as its template. TCRdb independently ran MiXCR on the reads; one entry per CDR3 protein. The sample carries hundreds of thousands of distinct CDR3 sequences, around 72% recorded once. This receptor was identified in a human donor in good health, serving as a control. Material: sorted CD4+, CD8+, or CD8+CD57+ T cells (not recorded which) from PBMCs.

CDR3 in amino acids: CASSASLDEVAEAFF. CDR3 DNA sequence: TGTGCCAGCAGCGCAAGCCTCGACGAGGTCGCTGAAGCTTTCTTT. The chain links TRBV7-9 to TRBJ1-1; D gene ambiguous. CDR1 and CDR2 (germline): SEHNR, FQNEAQ (reference sequence). The CDR3 is made up of 15 amino acids. Between the trimmed V and J ends, which lost 5 bases and 6 bases, there was a span of 19 bases.